One sample yielded the 29 T cell receptor beta chains listed below, sequenced in a study of cytomegalovirus exposure and HLA in healthy donors. TCRdb keeps only in-frame clones here, not all; method: immunoSEQ multiplex PCR. Of under 95,000 clones listed, roughly 95% are singletons. Source material: PBMCs. The receptors here all came from a woman aged 18 to 35 in good health and CMV-seropositive.

This chain links TRBV4-1 with TRBJ2-7, with 7 bases fitting TRBD2. The CDR3 contains 14 residues. Germline values: CDR1 MGHRA, CDR2 YSYEKL. Trimming removed 2 bases from V and 7 bases from J; junction bases left unmatched: 8. The CDR3 DNA reads TGCGCCAGCAGCCAACATGGCAGGGAGGGAGAGCAGTACTTC. Translation: CASSQHGREGEQYF.

The V call is TRBV7-9, the J call TRBJ2-2; a possible D gene is TRBD1 (6 bases). The CDR3 sequence is 15 residues long. CDR1 is SEHNR, CDR2 FQNEAQ, per germline (reference sequence). Trimming pared 5 bases from V and 1 base from J, leaving 11 bases between. The CDR3 nucleotides are TGTGCCAGCAGCATTGGGACATTGAACACCGGGGAGCTGTTTTTT. Amino acids: CASSIGTLNTGELFF.

The chain links TRBV15 to TRBJ1-4, with 10 bases matching TRBD1. Germline CDR1 reads LNHNV; CDR2 reads YYDKDF (reference sequence). J was trimmed by 3 bases and V by 5 bases; bases with no gene match: 6. The CDR3 runs 16 residues. CDR3 protein: CATSGGTGVPNEKLFF. In DNA, the CDR3 is TGTGCCACCAGCGGCGGGACAGGGGTCCCTAATGAAAAACTGTTTTTT. The full variable domain, in which reference TRBV15 and TRBJ1-4 provide the parts outside the CDR3, is DAMVIQNPRYQVTQFGKPVTLSCSQTLNHNVMYWYQQKSSQAPKLLFHYYDKDFNNEADTPDNFQSRRPNTSFCFLDIRSPGLGDTAMYLCATSGGTGVPNEKLFFGSGTQLSVL.

V and J are TRBV19 and TRBJ1-1, with D maybe TRBD1 (6 bases). Germline CDR1 reads LNHDA; CDR2 reads SQIVND (reference sequence). The CDR3 sequence is 16 residues long. V dropped 3 bases and J dropped 1 base, with 15 bases sitting between them. DNA for the CDR3: TGTGCCAGTAGTATTCCCGGGACAAGATCGAACACTGAAGCTTTCTTT. This gives the protein CASSIPGTRSNTEAFF.

The chain carries TRBV25-1 and TRBJ2-1; D is unresolved. Trimming shortened V by 2 bases and J by 8 bases, and 16 bases separated the two germline ends. The CDR3 runs to 15 residues. Looked up from germline, CDR1 is MGHDK and CDR2 is SYGVNS. CDR3 region: CASSEIGSSEDEQFF. The CDR3 region has the DNA TGTGCCAGCAGTGAAATTGGCTCCTCAGAGGATGAGCAGTTCTTC. Supplemented by reference TRBV25-1 and TRBJ2-1, the full variable domain reads EADIYQTPRYLVIGTGKKITLECSQTMGHDKMYWYQQDPGMELHLIHYSYGVNSTEKGDLSSESTVSRIRTEHFPLTLESARPSHTSQYLCASSEIGSSEDEQFFGPGTRLTVL.

V usage is TRBV4-1 and J usage is TRBJ1-5, with TRBD1 matching over 9 bases. The CDR3 extends over 17 amino acids. The V segment lost 5 bases and the J segment 3 bases; nucleotides outside the gene matches: 11. The germline V gene has CDR1 MGHRA and CDR2 YSYEKL. The CDR3 DNA reads TGCGCCAGCAGCGGAGGGACAGGGAATTCGAACAATCAGCCCCAGCATTTT. This sequence encodes CASSGGTGNSNNQPQHF.

The J gene is TRBJ1-1, the V gene TRBV10-3; tentative D call: TRBD1 (6 bases). The CDR3 is made up of 13 amino acids. CDR1 ENHRY and CDR2 SYGVKD come from the germline V gene. V shed 10 bases and J shed 11 bases, with 23 bases lying between them. The chain's CDR3 is CATTGTTVGTAFF. DNA of the CDR3: TGTGCCACAACCGGGACAACAGTCGGGACGGCTTTCTTT.

The rearrangement uses TRBV6-1 and TRBJ1-1, with 8 positions matching TRBD1. The V gene's germline CDR1 is MNHNS and CDR2 SASEGT. The length of the CDR3 is 15 residues. V was pared by 2 bases and J by 1 base, with 3 bases of the junction left unmatched. CDR3 protein: CASSELTGANTEAFF. The CDR3 coding sequence is TGTGCCAGCAGTGAATTGACAGGGGCGAACACTGAAGCTTTCTTT.

The chain links TRBV4-3 to TRBJ1-2; D remains unclear. The CDR3 totals 15 residues. V was trimmed by 0 bases and J by 3 bases, leaving 11 bases between them. Germline CDR1 is LGHNA and CDR2 is YSLEER. CDR3 DNA: TGCGCCAGCAGCCAAGACCCAAGCCCTCACTATGGCTACACCTTC. It translates to CASSQDPSPHYGYTF.

The chain joins TRBV28 to TRBJ1-5; possible D gene TRBD1, 6 bases. The CDR3 consists of 13 residues. Germline V gene sequence: CDR1 MDHEN, CDR2 SYDVKM. Trimming removed 2 bases at V and 5 bases at J, with 7 bases between. CDR3 nucleotide sequence: TGTGCCAGCAGTTTAACAGGGTATCAGCCCCAGCATTTT. It yields the protein CASSLTGYQPQHF. The whole variable domain, remainder taken from reference TRBV28 and TRBJ1-5, is DVKVTQSSRYLVKRTGEKVFLECVQDMDHENMFWYRQDPGLGLRLIYFSYDVKMKEKGDIPEGYSVSREKKERFSLILESASTNQTSMYLCASSLTGYQPQHFGDGTRLSIL.

This clone was seen a handful of times. The chain links TRBV5-5 to TRBJ2-3, with D maybe TRBD1 (6 bases). Germline V gene sequence: CDR1 SGHKS, CDR2 YYEKEE (reference sequence). The V end lost 0 bases, the J end lost 1 base, and 12 bases lay between the germline ends. The CDR3 loop spans 16 amino acids. CDR3 coding DNA: TGTGCCAGCAGCTTGGGTGGGACACCTCGCACAGATACGCAGTATTTT. Amino acids: CASSLGGTPRTDTQYF.

V is TRBV28 and J is TRBJ2-7, with no clear D. The V gene lost 10 bases and the J gene lost 2 bases, with 21 bases spanning the gap. From germline, CDR1 is MDHEN and CDR2 SYDVKM. CDR3 size: 15 residues. The CDR3 loop is CATISSELPTYEQYF. DNA of the CDR3: TGTGCCACCATTAGTAGTGAACTTCCCACCTACGAGCAGTACTTC.

The rearrangement joins TRBV7-2 to TRBJ2-1, with a possible D match to TRBD2 (5 bases). V was shortened by 5 bases and J by 7 bases, with 24 bases between the two germline ends. CDR3 length: 17 residues. CDR1 is SGHTA, CDR2 FQGNSA, per germline. CDR3 protein: CASSPTPPGILSNEQFF. CDR3 sequence (DNA): TGTGCCAGCAGCCCAACGCCTCCGGGGATTCTTTCTAATGAGCAGTTCTTC.

The chain combines TRBV28 with TRBJ2-6; D possibly corresponds to TRBD1 (5 bases). This CDR3 is 14 amino acids long. The V end was cut by 6 bases, the J end by 0 bases, with 6 bases between. Germline values: CDR1 MDHEN, CDR2 SYDVKM. CDR3 nucleotides: TGTGCCAGCAGAACAGGCTCTGGGGCCAACGTCCTGACTTTC. It yields the protein CASRTGSGANVLTF.

This sequence joins TRBV7-2 and TRBJ2-3; D is perhaps TRBD2 (5 bases). Germline CDR1 reads SGHTA; CDR2 reads FQGNSA. V was cut by 8 bases and J by 2 bases, with 11 bases left in between. The CDR3 spans 13 residues. CDR3 in DNA: TGTGCCAGCGAGGACGGGAACACAGATACGCAGTATTTT. It codes for CASEDGNTDTQYF.

This clone was seen just once. The chain employs TRBV5-4 and TRBJ2-1, with a possible D match to TRBD2 (6 bases). CDR3 length: 15 residues. V gave up 4 bases and J gave up 0 bases, with 11 bases separating them. Germline loops: CDR1 SGHNT, CDR2 YYREEE (reference sequence). The CDR3 loop reads CASSGRGNSYNEQFF. The CDR3 nucleotides read TGTGCCAGCAGCGGCCGGGGGAACTCCTACAATGAGCAGTTCTTC.

This clone was picked up one time. As DNA, the CDR3 is TGTGCCAGCAGTGAAGCTTTCGTGCGGTATGAGCAGTTCTTC. This sequence encodes CASSEAFVRYEQFF. The rearrangement links TRBV6-1 to TRBJ2-1; no firm D call. The germline V and J ends were trimmed by 0 bases and 8 bases, with 11 bases remaining between them. CDR3 length: 14 amino acids. Germline CDR1 MNHNS, CDR2 SASEGT.

The gene calls are TRBV7-8 and TRBJ2-1; TRBD2 might be the D (5 bases). This CDR3 comprises 17 residues. The germline V and J ends were trimmed by 0 bases and 1 base, with 13 bases remaining between them. Germline V gene sequence: CDR1 SGHVS, CDR2 FQNEAQ. The CDR3 coding sequence is TGTGCCAGCAGCTTAGCGCGGGTACGCCGTTCCTACAATGAGCAGTTCTTC. Protein sequence: CASSLARVRRSYNEQFF.

The chain is built from TRBV28 and TRBJ2-5; 8 nucleotides match TRBD2. The CDR3 has 19 residues. The junction had 19 bases not matched to a gene; V was cut back by 4 bases and J by 3 bases. CDR1 MDHEN and CDR2 SYDVKM come from the germline V gene. The CDR3 region is CASSSTTWTSSGGEETQYF. The CDR3, as DNA: TGTGCCAGCAGTTCCACGACATGGACTAGCTCGGGCGGTGAAGAGACCCAGTACTTC.

V usage is TRBV4-3 and J usage is TRBJ1-6; D perhaps matches TRBD1 (6 bases). Trimming left V 4 bases short and J 8 bases short, with 30 bases between. The CDR3 loop spans 20 amino acids. CDR1 and CDR2 from the germline V gene are LGHNA and YSLEER. In DNA, the CDR3 is TGCGCCAGCAGCCCCCAAATCTATGGACAGAATGGGATGATGGATTCACCCCTCCACTTT. Protein sequence: CASSPQIYGQNGMMDSPLHF.

This clone was picked up one time. The chain is built from TRBV5-4 and TRBJ2-7; 9 nucleotides line up with TRBD2. The CDR3 totals 15 residues. Germline loops: CDR1 SGHNT, CDR2 YYREEE (reference sequence). V dropped 0 bases and J dropped 4; count of bases not matched to a gene: 5. Here the CDR3 DNA reads TGTGCCAGCAGCTTGGGCGATAGCGGGGGTTACGAGCAGTACTTC. Translated: CASSLGDSGGYEQYF.

The rearrangement links TRBV9 to TRBJ1-6; no clear D gene. V was cut by 0 bases and J by 9 bases, with 10 bases left in between. Germline V gene sequence: CDR1 SGDLS, CDR2 YYNGEE. The CDR3 covers 14 residues. Here the CDR3 DNA reads TGTGCCAGCAGCGTAGAAAGGGAGGGTTCACCCCTCCACTTT. This translates into CASSVEREGSPLHF.

The genes are TRBV9 and TRBJ2-5; a weak D match, TRBD1 (6 bases). V lost 4 bases, J lost 1 base, and 17 bases lay in between. Germline V lookup: CDR1 SGDLS, CDR2 YYNGEE. There are 16 residues in the CDR3. Here the CDR3 DNA reads TGTGCCAGCAGCCCACCGACAGGCGGGCTCCAAGAGACCCAGTACTTC. Residues: CASSPPTGGLQETQYF.

The chain is built from TRBV30 and TRBJ2-1; D is possibly TRBD2 (6 bases). V shed 2 bases and J shed 7 bases, with 24 bases lying between them. Per germline, CDR1 GTSNPN and CDR2 SVGIG (reference sequence). This CDR3 is built from 17 residues. The CDR3 DNA sequence: TGTGCCTGGAGTACGGGAGTGCTGACTAGTCTTGTGAATGAGCAGTTCTTC. Its protein is CAWSTGVLTSLVNEQFF.

CDR3 nucleotide sequence: TGTGCCAGCAGTTTATCGGGGGATAGCTCCTACAATGAGCAGTTCTTC. It codes for CASSLSGDSSYNEQFF. This rearrangement joins TRBV6-6 to TRBJ2-1; TRBD2 is a possible D gene (6 bases). Germline CDR1 MNHNY, CDR2 SVGAGI (reference sequence). The ends were cut back, 4 bases at V and 0 bases at J, with 13 bases in the middle. The CDR3 covers 16 residues.

The gene calls are TRBV4-1 and TRBJ2-1; D not certain. This CDR3 comprises 14 residues. Germline V CDR1 and CDR2: MGHRA, YSYEKL. With 2 bases removed from V and 6 bases from J, the gap between germline ends came to 11 bases. DNA of the CDR3: TGCGCCAGCAGCCAACCTCTAAGGAGCAATGAGCAGTTCTTC. Protein product: CASSQPLRSNEQFF.

J is TRBJ1-4 and V is TRBV6-5; D not certain. V lost 2 bases, J lost 6 bases, and 13 bases lay in between. This CDR3 is 15 amino acids long. Germline V gene sequence: CDR1 MNHEY, CDR2 SVGAGI. Here the CDR3 reads CASSYRWSVDEKLFF. The CDR3 DNA sequence: TGTGCCAGCAGTTACCGTTGGAGTGTGGATGAAAAACTGTTTTTT.

V and J are TRBV10-3 and TRBJ1-1, with D maybe TRBD1 (5 bases). The CDR3 has 16 residues. Per germline, CDR1 ENHRY and CDR2 SYGVKD. Trimming took 7 bases from V and 6 from J, leaving 24 bases between them. The DNA of the CDR3 is TGTGCCATCAATAAGGCTGTAGGGGTATTAAGGTCTGAAGCTTTCTTT. It encodes CAINKAVGVLRSEAFF.

This clone has just one count. The CDR3, as DNA: TGTGCCAGCAGTTACTCGGGACAGGGGGCGCAGAAACTGTTTTTT. Its translation: CASSYSGQGAQKLFF. The chain links TRBV6-5 to TRBJ1-4, with 12 positions matching TRBD1. This CDR3 has 15 residues. V was clipped by 0 bases and J by 11 bases; unmatched bases: 4. Germline V gene lookup returns CDR1 MNHEY and CDR2 SVGAGI.